Sequencing of this T cell receptor (beta chain) was carried out in a study of cytomegalovirus exposure and HLA in healthy donors. For this clone: This same CDR3 is encoded by further DNA sequences in the sample.

Primers: 60 Vbeta forward and 13 Jbeta reverse. Measured with immunoSEQ multiplex PCR; TCRdb has only the in-frame clones, and not every one. The table has roughly 69,000 clones, approximately 80% seen once; the top ten hold more than 2.5%. The CDR3 runs 15 residues. The V end lost 4 bases, the J end lost 3 bases, and 17 bases lay between the germline ends. Germline lookup yields CDR1 SGHKS and CDR2 YYEKEE (reference sequence). Material for sequencing was PBMCs. The chain couples TRBV5-5 to TRBJ2-7, with a possible D match to TRBD2 (6 bases). The clonotype comes from a man aged 18 to 29 in good health and CMV-seronegative. The CDR3 loop is CASSPEGVGFYEQYV. The CDR3 DNA reads TGTGCCAGCAGCCCGGAGGGTGTAGGCTTCTACGAGCAGTACGTC.